What follows describes a single T cell receptor beta chain. These data are taken from a study of blood T cell repertoires in COVID-19. This table comes from immunoSEQ multiplex PCR, and its TCRdb copy is limited to in-frame clones, with some not included. The data contain some 220,000 clones, about 80% of them seen just once; the ten biggest clones take up 1.3%. V trimming: 7 bases; J trimming: 7 bases; junction bases outside the gene matches: 8. The V gene's germline CDR1 is MNHEY and CDR2 SVGAGI. The CDR3 loop spans 14 amino acids. The material sequenced was PBMCs or T cells enriched from blood (not recorded which). This clonotype was sampled from a woman aged 40-49 years with acute COVID-19. The rearrangement joins TRBV6-5 to TRBJ1-1; 11 bases align to TRBD1. In DNA, the CDR3 is TGTGCCAGCACCTCCCGGGACAGGGGGGGTGAAGCTTTCTTT. Its protein product is CASTSRDRGGEAFF.